Listed below are T cell receptor beta chains from one sample, sequenced in a study of regulatory and conventional T cells in RAG deficiency. The table came from immunoSEQ multiplex PCR; TCRdb's copy has only in-frame clones and leaves some out. The sample shows 15,000 to 20,000 clones, around 90% of them seen only once. This sample also appeared in a second study, on regulatory T cells.

Material for sequencing was Tregs sorted from blood. The receptor set was obtained from a human donor in good health. CDR3s include the opening cysteine and the closing phenylalanine or tryptophan. D genes are given only for firm matches. Part of the rows lack a size; the others show once, few, many or a class for expanded clones.

d_gene	abundance	j_gene	v_gene	CDR3nt	CDR3aa
TRBD1	NA	TRBJ2-2	TRBV28	TGTGCCGCGCAAGGGACAGGGCGAGACACCGGGGAGCTGTTTTTT	CAAQGTGRDTGELFF
NA	NA	TRBJ2-2	TRBV5-5	TGTGCCAGCAGCTTCACCCTGAACACCGGGGAGCTGTTTTTT	CASSFTLNTGELFF
TRBD1	NA	TRBJ1-2	TRBV19	TGTGCCAGCGGACAGGGCCTATGGTATGGCTACACCTTC	CASGQGLWYGYTF
NA	NA	TRBJ1-5	TRBV5-5	TGTGCCAGCAGCCTGACAAGCTCCAATCAGCCCCAGCATTTT	CASSLTSSNQPQHF
TRBD1	NA	TRBJ1-1	TRBV18	TGTGCCAGCTCAGAAACCGACAGGGGATGGAGCACTGAAGCTTTCTTT	CASSETDRGWSTEAFF
TRBD2	NA	TRBJ2-1	TRBV6-1	TGTGCCAGCAGTGTCACCGGGACTAGCGGGGGGGGACTCTACAATGAGCAGTTCTTC	CASSVTGTSGGGLYNEQFF
NA	NA	TRBJ1-3	TRBV2	TGTGCCAGCAGTGAACTAAGAAACACCATATATTTT	CASSELRNTIYF
TRBD1	NA	TRBJ2-1	TRBV9	TGTGCCAGCAGCGTAGTAGGGACAGGGGGCCTGAATGAGCAGTTCTTC	CASSVVGTGGLNEQFF
NA	NA	TRBJ1-1	TRBV5-6	TGTGCCAGCAGCCGGAGGGGGGGTCGAGCTTTCTTT	CASSRRGGRAFF
NA	NA	TRBJ1-1	TRBV6-1	TGTGCCAGCAGTCAACCCGGGGGGAACACTGAAGCTTTCTTT	CASSQPGGNTEAFF
NA	NA	TRBJ2-5	TRBV2	TGTGCCAGCGATAAGCCGTTCGGACAGAACAGCCAAGAGACCCAGTACTTC	CASDKPFGQNSQETQYF
TRBD1	NA	TRBJ1-6	TRBV5-8	TGTGCCAGCAGCGGGGACAGGGGTAATTCACCCCTCCACTTT	CASSGDRGNSPLHF
NA	NA	TRBJ2-3	TRBV5-1	TGCGCCAGCAGATACGAATTAGGGGCGCTCAATAATACGCAGTATTTT	CASRYELGALNNTQYF
TRBD2	NA	TRBJ2-3	TRBV9	TGTGCCAGCCGGCGGGGGTTAGCTAGCACAGATACGCAGTATTTT	CASRRGLASTDTQYF
NA	NA	TRBJ2-3	TRBV7-9	TGTGCCAGCAGCTTAGCGAGATCTAGCGATAGCACAGATACGCAGTATTTT	CASSLARSSDSTDTQYF
TRBD1	NA	TRBJ1-4	TRBV6-1	TGTGCCAGCAGGGAAAGACAGGGGAATGAAAAACTGTTTTTT	CASRERQGNEKLFF
TRBD2	NA	TRBJ2-5	TRBV11-3	TGTGCCAGCAGCTCGGGACTAGCGGGGGGGCCCCAGTACTTC	CASSSGLAGGPQYF
NA	NA	TRBJ2-3	TRBV19	TGTGCCAGTCGACGGGGGACCTCGGGGGATACGCAGTATTTT	CASRRGTSGDTQYF
NA	NA	TRBJ2-7	TRBV7-4	TGTGCCAGCAGCTCAACAGGGAGCTCCTACGAGCAGTACTTC	CASSSTGSSYEQYF
NA	NA	TRBJ1-1	TRBV15	TGTGCCACCAGCAGAGGGACAAGGTCCGTCGAAGCTTTCTTT	CATSRGTRSVEAFF
NA	NA	TRBJ2-5	TRBV5-1	TGCGCCAGCAGCCTTGGTGGAGGGGAGACCCAGTACTTC	CASSLGGGETQYF
TRBD2	few	TRBJ2-3	TRBV6-1	TGTGCCAGCAGTGCCGGACTAGCGCACACCCGACAGGGTACGCAGTATTTT	CASSAGLAHTRQGTQYF
NA	few	TRBJ1-2	TRBV19	TGTGCCAGTAGTATGGGCAGGCCGGGCTACACCTTC	CASSMGRPGYTF
NA	NA	TRBJ1-3	TRBV30	TGTGCCTGGAGTGTAAGGCAGACAGGAAACACCATATATTTT	CAWSVRQTGNTIYF
NA	NA	TRBJ2-4	TRBV15	TGTGCCACCAGCAGAGATCGGCAGGGGAACAAAAACATTCAGTACTTC	CATSRDRQGNKNIQYF
NA	NA	TRBJ2-6	TRBV19	TGTGCCAGTAGTATAGGCAGGGGGGAGTCTGGGGCCAACGTCCTGACTTTC	CASSIGRGESGANVLTF
NA	NA	TRBJ2-6	TRBV18	TGTGCCAGCTCACCTTGGACCTCGTCAGGGGCCAACGTCCTGACTTTC	CASSPWTSSGANVLTF
TRBD1	NA	TRBJ1-2	TRBV9	TGTGCCAGCAGCACGGACAGGTACTATGGCTACACCTTC	CASSTDRYYGYTF
TRBD2	few	TRBJ2-7	TRBV28	TGTGCCAGCAGTCCCGGACTAGCGAACTCCTACGAGCAGTACTTC	CASSPGLANSYEQYF
TRBD2	NA	TRBJ2-1	TRBV15	TGTGCCACCAGCAGAGCCCGCGGGGGCTCCTACAATGAGCAGTTCTTC	CATSRARGGSYNEQFF
NA	NA	TRBJ2-1	TRBV15	TGTGCCACCAGCAGAGGCCAGCGGAGCTCCTACAATGAGCAGTTCTTC	CATSRGQRSSYNEQFF
TRBD2	NA	TRBJ2-2	TRBV27	TGTGCCAGCAGTTTATTTGGCGGGAGTCCCACTACCGGGGAGCTGTTTTTT	CASSLFGGSPTTGELFF
NA	NA	TRBJ2-5	TRBV11-2	TGTGCCAGCAGCGCGGCCGAGGTGGAGACCCAGTACTTC	CASSAAEVETQYF
NA	NA	TRBJ1-6	TRBV4-1	TGCGCCAGCAGCCTGGAGGGCCTGACCGGGAGGATCTATAATTCACCCCTCCACTTT	CASSLEGLTGRIYNSPLHF
TRBD2	NA	TRBJ2-3	TRBV5-8	TGTGCCAGCAGCTTGGCGTTTCTAGCGGGGGGAACAGATACGCAGTATTTT	CASSLAFLAGGTDTQYF
NA	NA	TRBJ2-7	TRBV28	TGTGCCAGCAGTTCACCGCAGTGGGGGCGAGACGAGCAGTACTTC	CASSSPQWGRDEQYF
TRBD2	NA	TRBJ2-1	TRBV18	TGTGCCAGCTCACGATTGGCCGACGGGACTAGCGGGTTCCATGAGCAGTTCTTC	CASSRLADGTSGFHEQFF
NA	few	TRBJ2-7	TRBV4-1	TGTGCCAGCAGCCAAGAATTGGGGGGCGAGCAGTACTTC	CASSQELGGEQYF
NA	NA	TRBJ2-1	TRBV6-6	TGTGCCAGCAGTTACAGGGAAAGAATACAGGATGAGCAGTTCTTC	CASSYRERIQDEQFF
NA	NA	TRBJ2-5	TRBV6-5	TGTGCCAGCGGGCCCGCGAAGACCCAGTACTTC	CASGPAKTQYF
TRBD1	NA	TRBJ1-3	TRBV5-8	TGTGCCAGCAGCCGATGGACAGGGGGCGCGGACACCATATATTTT	CASSRWTGGADTIYF
TRBD1	NA	TRBJ1-1	TRBV15	TGTGCCACCAGCCCTCTCCGAGGGGGCCCCAACACTGAAGCTTTCTTT	CATSPLRGGPNTEAFF
NA	NA	TRBJ1-6	TRBV30	TGTGCCTGGAGTAAACAGGGTGGCTCACCCCTCCACTTT	CAWSKQGGSPLHF
NA	NA	TRBJ1-2	TRBV30	TGTGCCTGGAGGAATGGGGGGGGCTATGGCTACACCTTC	CAWRNGGGYGYTF
NA	NA	TRBJ1-1	TRBV6-5	TGTGCCAGCAGTTACAACTCCTGGGGGCGCGGGGCTGAAGCTTTCTTT	CASSYNSWGRGAEAFF
TRBD2	once	TRBJ2-7	TRBV15	TGTGCCACCAGCACGGGACAGCTAGCGGGAGCGGGGGAGCAGTACTTC	CATSTGQLAGAGEQYF
NA	NA	TRBJ2-1	TRBV10-1	TGCGCCAGCAGTGGCGGAGCGGAAATCTACAATGAGCAGTTCTTC	CASSGGAEIYNEQFF
TRBD2	few	TRBJ2-7	TRBV7-3	TGTGCCAGCAGCTTATTAGCGGGGAGCTCCTACGAGCAGTACTTC	CASSLLAGSSYEQYF
NA	NA	TRBJ1-2	TRBV9	TGTGCCAGCAGCGTAGGACCTACAGGCTACACCTTC	CASSVGPTGYTF
TRBD2	NA	TRBJ2-1	TRBV28	TGTGCCAGCAGTGGCGGGAGCTCCTACAATGAGCAGTTCTTC	CASSGGSSYNEQFF
NA	NA	TRBJ1-4	TRBV7-9	TGTGCCAGCAGCTTAGTTGGGGTCGGCAATGAAAAACTGTTTTTT	CASSLVGVGNEKLFF
TRBD1	NA	TRBJ1-3	TRBV4-1	TGCGCCAGCAGCGGGAGGAGGGACAGAGGAAACACCATATATTTT	CASSGRRDRGNTIYF
TRBD1	NA	TRBJ2-4	TRBV7-8	TGTGCCAGCAGCCATGAAAGACAGGGGCCCCCGAGGGAAAGCAAAAACATTCAGTACTTC	CASSHERQGPPRESKNIQYF
NA	NA	TRBJ2-1	TRBV30	TGTGCCTGGAGTCCTAGGATGCGTGTCGGAGGCAATGAGCAGTTCTTC	CAWSPRMRVGGNEQFF
NA	once	TRBJ1-2	TRBV2	TGTGCCAGCCCCGGGCCCCGGTTGAAGTCCGTCTATGGCTACACCTTC	CASPGPRLKSVYGYTF
TRBD1	NA	TRBJ1-6	TRBV2	TGTGCCAGCAGATACCGGGACAGAACTAATTCACCCCTCCACTTT	CASRYRDRTNSPLHF
NA	NA	TRBJ2-4	TRBV7-8	TGTGCCAGCAGCTTAAGTGGGGCGGGGAGGGCCAAAAACATTCAGTACTTC	CASSLSGAGRAKNIQYF